One and the same sample provided the 9 T cell receptor beta chains below, sequenced in a study of T and B cells in COVID-19 patients. BIOMED2 TRB-A/B primer pools were used in multiplex TRB PCR. Via MiXCR, TCRdb re-called the multiplex PCR reads, giving one row per CDR3 protein. The sample includes 15,000 to 20,000 distinct CDR3 sequences, 36% of them seen just once. Blood genomic DNA input for TRB amplification was 250-500 ng. Sequencing was carried out using blood. The receptors derive from a human donor with active COVID-19.

By share, this clonotype ranks as medium-sized. The V call is TRBV29-1, the J call TRBJ1-4; perhaps TRBD1 as D (6 bases). This CDR3 is built from 12 residues. The germline gives CDR1 SQVTM, CDR2 ANQGSEA. The V end was cut by 7 bases, the J end by 13 bases, with 19 bases between. CDR3 sequence (DNA): TGCAGCGCCCCAGGGCCCAAGACAGGACTGTTTTTT. Amino acid sequence: CSAPGPKTGLFF.

This chain links TRBV6-9 with TRBJ2-7; 11 bases map to TRBD1. This CDR3 comprises 15 residues. The trim removed 5 bases at V and 5 bases at J, leaving 8 bases unmatched. The germline CDR1 and CDR2 sequences are MNHGY and SVAAGI. The CDR3 protein is CASSDPPGQGDEQYF. The CDR3 nucleotides read TGTGCCAGCAGTGACCCCCCGGGACAGGGGGACGAGCAGTACTTC.

This clonotype was found a few times. This chain uses TRBV11-2 with TRBJ1-6; 7 bases fit TRBD1. V was clipped by 5 bases and J by 8 bases; unmatched bases: 9. Germline V gene lookup returns CDR1 SGHAT and CDR2 FQNNGV. The CDR3 is made up of 15 amino acids. CDR3 sequence (DNA): TGTGCCAGCAGCCCAACAGGGGTGGGTTATTCACCCCTCCACTTT. It codes for CASSPTGVGYSPLHF.

The V gene is TRBV19, the J gene TRBJ1-5; D perhaps matches TRBD1 (6 bases). CDR1 LNHDA and CDR2 SQIVND come from the germline V gene (reference sequence). The CDR3 length is 16 residues. Deletions cut 1 base from V and 2 bases from J, with 12 bases between. In DNA, the CDR3 is TGTGCCAGTAGTATAGGAGGAGGGGGGGGCAATCAGCCCCAGCATTTT. The encoded protein is CASSIGGGGGNQPQHF.

This clonotype was observed a handful of times. This chain uses TRBV27 with TRBJ1-6; D is perhaps TRBD1 (6 bases). This CDR3 has 18 amino acids. Trimming left V 7 bases short and J 0 bases short, with 19 bases between. The germline CDR1 and CDR2 sequences are MNHEY and SMNVEV (reference sequence). The CDR3 loop reads CASKGPYRANSYNSPLHF. CDR3 coding DNA: TGTGCCAGCAAAGGACCATACAGGGCGAACTCCTATAATTCACCCCTCCACTTT.

With respect to this clonotype: With a much larger clone just one base away, this may be a read error. The chain carries TRBV29-1 and TRBJ2-7, with 11 bases matching TRBD2. Germline V gives CDR1 SQVTM, CDR2 ANQGSEA. V lost 7 bases, J lost 2 bases, and 1 base stayed unmatched. CDR3 size: 12 residues. In DNA, the CDR3 is TGCAGCGGTAGCGGGGGGGCCTACGAGCAGTACTTC. It yields the protein CSGSGGAYEQYF.

The rearrangement links TRBV6-5 to TRBJ1-2, with D unclear. Trimming cost V 1 base and J 3 bases, with 9 bases left between them. Germline values: CDR1 MNHEY, CDR2 SVGAGI. The CDR3 is 14 residues long. CDR3 residues: CASSYLGKDYGYTF. DNA for the CDR3: TGTGCCAGCAGTTACTTAGGGAAGGACTATGGCTACACCTTC.

This clonotype appeared a few times. The chain combines TRBV6-2 or TRBV6-3 with TRBJ1-1; D is undetermined. CDR1 is MNHEY and CDR2 is SVGEGT in the germline V gene. There are 11 residues in the CDR3. Trimming removed 7 bases from V and 2 bases from J, with 5 bases in between. The CDR3 region is CASKANTEAFF. Here the CDR3 DNA reads TGTGCCAGCAAGGCCAACACTGAAGCTTTCTTT.

In this sample, this clonotype is medium-sized (0.01 to 0.1%). This chain connects TRBV19 to TRBJ1-1, with D perhaps TRBD1 (5 bases). The ends were cut back, 1 base at V and 4 bases at J, with 7 bases in the middle. This CDR3 is 13 amino acids long. CDR1 is LNHDA and CDR2 is SQIVND in the germline V gene (reference sequence). Here the CDR3 reads CASSIGGATEAFF. The DNA of the CDR3 is TGTGCCAGTAGTATAGGTGGGGCCACTGAAGCTTTCTTT.